This T cell receptor beta chain emerged from a study of radiation and T cells in renal cell carcinoma. Study background: Nephrectomy followed 15 Gy stereotactic body radiation by 4 weeks.

Repertoires were generated with immunoSEQ multiplex PCR, while TCRdb's copy carries only in-frame clones and drops some. The data show over 120,000 clones, around nine tenths seen once. CDR3 length equals 13 residues. Trimming at V came to 5 bases and at J to 2 bases, leaving 4 bases not matched to a gene. Germline V gene lookup returns CDR1 SQVTM and CDR2 ANQGSEA. Time point noted: baseline pretreatment blood. Treatment denoted: 15 Gy SBRT to primary tumor, nephrectomy 4 weeks later. Radiation-treated patients gave blood at baseline, week 2 and week 4. Broader study findings: In blood, top tumor clones expanded by 2 weeks, shrinking by 4. Pretreatment tumor biopsies were lacking, so baseline clonotypes are unknown.

On this clone: The antigen is unknown.

This rearrangement joins TRBV29-1 to TRBJ2-3, with TRBD1 identical over 7 bases. This receptor was obtained from a woman aged 50 to 60 with renal cell carcinoma. Here the sequenced sample was blood, taken from a patient whose treatment included radiotherapy and nephrectomy. The CDR3 loop is CSVRQGYTDTQYF. The CDR3 DNA sequence: TGCAGCGTTCGACAGGGCTACACAGATACGCAGTATTTT.